The present entry profiles one TCR beta chain with its context. Study processing details: Amplification from reference gene primers served as the basis for estimated nucleated cell counts. Method: immunoSEQ multiplex PCR; TCRdb's copy keeps in-frame clones and lacks some. That table is the source of V, J and clone size, and D and trimming were worked out from the DNA. The sample includes 290,000 or so clones, around 87% of them seen just once. CDR1 is SGHAT and CDR2 is FQNNGV in the germline V gene. Trimming left V 0 bases short and J 8 bases short, with 17 bases between. This CDR3 is built from 15 residues. The data originate from a study of blood T cell repertoires in COVID-19. About the study: Sites in the United States, Italy and Spain provided acute and convalescent COVID-19 samples. Sample material is recorded as cDNA or gDNA derived from T cells, B-cell-depleted T cells, or PBMCs.

The TCR comes from a young man with active or convalescent COVID-19. Sequencing was performed on peripheral blood. V gene TRBV11-2 combines with J gene TRBJ2-7; no clear D gene. CDR3 protein: CASSLDPGGRTQQYF. CDR3 bases: TGTGCCAGCAGCTTAGATCCTGGTGGTAGAACTCAGCAGTACTTC.